This TCR beta chain derives from a study of cytomegalovirus exposure and HLA in healthy donors. Assay: immunoSEQ multiplex PCR; the TCRdb copy retains only in-frame clones and omits some. The data contain more than 120,000 clones, 87% of them singletons. CDR1 is MGHDK and CDR2 is SYGVNS in the germline V gene. With 2 bases removed from V and 7 bases from J, the gap between germline ends came to 20 bases. This CDR3 has 16 residues. Study-wide points: Reports credit the classifier with highly specific, highly sensitive diagnosis of cytomegalovirus status. Cytomegalovirus association was assigned to over 150 TCR beta chains. In vitro testing confirmed a few CMV-associated chains as specific for CMV antigens.

Concerning this clone: Its antigen is unknown.

The specimen was PBMCs. This TCR came from a man aged 18 to 30 in good health and CMV-seropositive. The rearrangement uses TRBV25-1 and TRBJ1-2; D is possibly TRBD1 (5 bases). In DNA, the CDR3 is TGTGCCAGCAGTGAACCCTATATCAGGGTGATTGGTGGCTACACCTTC. The encoded protein is CASSEPYIRVIGGYTF.